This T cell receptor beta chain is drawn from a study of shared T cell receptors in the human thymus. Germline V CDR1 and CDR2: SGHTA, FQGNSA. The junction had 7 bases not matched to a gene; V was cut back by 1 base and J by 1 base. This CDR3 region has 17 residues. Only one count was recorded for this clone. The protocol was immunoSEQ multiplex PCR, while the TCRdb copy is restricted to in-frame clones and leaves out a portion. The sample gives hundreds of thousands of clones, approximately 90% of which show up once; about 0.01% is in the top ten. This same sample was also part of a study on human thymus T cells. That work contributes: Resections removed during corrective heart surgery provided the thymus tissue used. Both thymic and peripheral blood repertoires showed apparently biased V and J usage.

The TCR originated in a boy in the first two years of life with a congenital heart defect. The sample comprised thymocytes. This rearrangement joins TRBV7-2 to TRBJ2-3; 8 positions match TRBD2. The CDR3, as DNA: TGTGCCAGCAGCTTAGGTGGACTAGCACAACGCACAGATACGCAGTATTTT. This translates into CASSLGGLAQRTDTQYF.